The 14 T cell receptor beta chains reported below all come from one sample, sequenced in a study of prognosis after radiotherapy for stage I lung cancer. Two rounds of multiplex PCR amplified TCR beta CDR3 from genomic DNA. Each TRBV and TRBJ gene had its own primer in the first PCR round. TCRdb re-analysed the multiplex PCR reads in MiXCR, keeping a single row per CDR3 protein. The sample records 45,000 to 70,000 distinct CDR3 sequences, less than 30% being singletons. Sequenced here: PBMCs, sampled before or after stereotactic body radiation therapy (not recorded which). Source of these receptors: a donor over 45 with non-small cell lung cancer.

A few counts support this clonotype. CDR3 in amino acids: CASSQNVHNAEAFF. The CDR3 DNA follows: TGCGCCAGCAGCCAAAATGTCCACAACGCTGAAGCTTTCTTT. This chain joins TRBV5-1 and TRBJ1-1; no definite D call. Between the trimmed V and J ends, which lost 4 bases and 6 bases, there was a span of 16 bases. Germline-derived CDR1 and CDR2 are SGHRS and YFSETQ. CDR3 size: 14 residues.

This clonotype appeared many times. The chain links TRBV7-6 to TRBJ2-3; D unclear. V lost 1 base to trimming and J lost 5 bases, with 7 bases between them. Per germline, CDR1 SGHVS and CDR2 FNYEAQ. The CDR3 spans 13 residues. DNA of the CDR3: TGTGCCAGCAGCTTAGTAATTCAAGATACGCAGTATTTT. Translation gives CASSLVIQDTQYF.

In regard to this clonotype: The junction and the germline gene differ at one end; a read error may be behind it. The rearrangement uses TRBV6-1 and TRBJ2-3; D is possibly TRBD2 (5 bases). The CDR3 is made up of 16 amino acids. Germline V gene sequence: CDR1 MNHNS, CDR2 SASEGT. The DNA for the CDR3 is TGTGCCAGCAGTATCGCCGGGAAAGGGAGCACAGATACGGAGTATTTT. It encodes CASSIAGKGSTDTEYF.

In this sample, this clonotype turned up many times. This sequence joins TRBV7-3 and TRBJ2-2, with TRBD1 identical over 7 bases. After removal of 4 bases from V and 4 bases from J, the junction contained 6 bases not matched to a gene. The CDR3 totals 15 residues. Germline CDR1 reads SGHTA; CDR2 reads FQGTGA. The CDR3 DNA is TGTGCCAGCAGCTCCGACAGGGCCGCCACCGGGGAGCTGTTTTTT. Translating it yields CASSSDRAATGELFF.

This clonotype showed up many times. This chain joins TRBV2 and TRBJ2-2; weak D call: TRBD2 (6 bases). V gave up 5 bases and J gave up 7 bases, with 14 bases separating them. The CDR3 is 14 residues long. Germline V gene sequence: CDR1 SNHLY, CDR2 FYNNEI. As DNA, the CDR3 is TGTGCCAGCAGTTCCATGACGGGGGACGGGGAGCTGTTTTTT. This translates into CASSSMTGDGELFF.

This clonotype was found many times. A read error may explain this, as a much larger clone is one base away. The V gene is TRBV6-2 or TRBV6-3, the J gene TRBJ1-5; 8 nucleotides align to TRBD1. From germline, CDR1 is MNHEY and CDR2 SVGEGT. This CDR3 contains 15 residues. The CDR3 DNA is TGTGCCAGCAGCCCTACAGGGGGAAACAATCGGCCCCAGCATTTT. Translated, it gives CASSPTGGNNRPQHF.

Many counts were recorded for this clonotype. The chain joins TRBV4-1 to TRBJ1-4; D is unclear. The CDR3 runs to 15 residues. The germline CDR1 and CDR2 sequences are MGHRA and YSYEKL. V lost 2 bases, J lost 2 bases, and 9 bases lay in between. The CDR3 spells CASSQNTRTNEKLFF. CDR3 in DNA: TGCGCCAGCAGCCAAAACACTAGGACTAATGAAAAACTGTTTTTT.

Concerning this clonotype: A single base separates this from a much larger clone, so it may be a read error. The chain couples TRBV11-1 to TRBJ2-5, with D maybe TRBD2 (6 bases). The CDR3 runs to 12 residues. The germline V and J ends were trimmed by 9 bases and 4 bases, with 12 bases remaining between them. Germline-derived CDR1 and CDR2 are SGHAT and FQDESV (reference sequence). The CDR3 coding sequence is TGTGCCAGAACCACGGAGGGAGAGACCCAGTACTTC. Residues: CARTTEGETQYF.

In the case of this clonotype: A far larger clone lies a single base away; this is likely a read error. This chain links TRBV6-9 with TRBJ1-1; D gene uncertain. The CDR3 contains 14 residues. Germline V lookup: CDR1 MNHGY, CDR2 SVAAGI. DNA of the CDR3: TGTGCCATCAGTTACCGGGTAGATCGGACTGAAGCTTTCTTT. Amino acid sequence: CAISYRVDRTEAFF.

This clonotype was detected ten times or more. The V gene is TRBV28, the J gene TRBJ1-3; the D gene is possibly TRBD1 (5 bases). The length of the CDR3 is 15 residues. Trimming left V 6 bases short and J 4 bases short, with 16 bases between. Per germline, CDR1 MDHEN and CDR2 SYDVKM. CDR3 DNA: TGTGCCAGCAGATTACCGGCCCCAGGGGGAAACACCATATATTTT. Its protein is CASRLPAPGGNTIYF.

This clonotype occurred many times. The V gene is TRBV27, the J gene TRBJ2-1; 10 nucleotides agree with TRBD2. The CDR3 contains 13 residues. The germline gives CDR1 MNHEY, CDR2 SMNVEV (reference sequence). V was pared by 7 bases and J by 9 bases, with 6 bases of the junction left unmatched. The CDR3 here is CASKERGGFEQFF. In DNA form, the CDR3 reads TGTGCCAGCAAAGAGCGGGGGGGCTTTGAGCAGTTCTTC.

This clonotype was counted at least ten times. The genes are TRBV20-1 and TRBJ2-1; D might be TRBD2 (7 bases). Germline V gene lookup returns CDR1 DFQATT and CDR2 SNEGSKA (reference sequence). V gave up 5 bases and J gave up 7 bases, with 18 bases separating them. The CDR3 loop spans 14 amino acids. DNA for the CDR3: TGCAGTGCTCTGGTTGGGGGGGGCGGGAATGAGCAGTTCTTC. Its protein is CSALVGGGGNEQFF.

This clonotype was found many times. The rearrangement uses TRBV25-1 and TRBJ2-7; D is uncertain. From germline, CDR1 is MGHDK and CDR2 SYGVNS. V was cut by 5 bases and J by 2 bases, with 7 bases left in between. The CDR3 has 12 amino acids. In DNA, the CDR3 is TGTGCCAGCAGTCACGGCCCCTACGAGCAGTACTTC. The encoded protein is CASSHGPYEQYF.

At least ten counts were recorded for this clonotype. The chain links TRBV18 to TRBJ1-2; perhaps TRBD1 as D (6 bases). Germline V gene lookup returns CDR1 KGHSH and CDR2 LQKENI. V lost 6 bases and J lost 2, with 10 bases in between. The CDR3 contains 13 residues. CDR3 amino acids: CASSSGQNYGYTF. CDR3 DNA sequence: TGTGCCAGCTCTTCAGGACAGAACTATGGCTACACCTTC.